This T cell receptor beta chain was captured in a study of cytomegalovirus exposure and HLA in healthy donors. CDR1 SQVTM and CDR2 ANQGSEA come from the germline V gene. Deletions cut 3 bases from V and 5 bases from J, with 7 bases between. The CDR3 has 11 residues. The PCR was carried out with 60 Vbeta primers and 13 Jbeta primers. Only in-frame clones appear in the TCRdb table, and some are missing; sequencing was by immunoSEQ multiplex PCR. The data show fewer than 250,000 clones, about 86% seen once. The specimen sequenced was PBMCs. The sequence was obtained from a man between 35 and 55 years old in good health and CMV-seropositive. The chain couples TRBV29-1 to TRBJ1-2; D is uncertain. In DNA form, the CDR3 reads TGCAGCGTTGATCCAGGTTATGGCTACACCTTC. It specifies CSVDPGYGYTF.